These T cell receptor beta chains were read from a single sample in a study of resident and recirculating memory T cells in vitiligo. Assay: immunoSEQ multiplex PCR; the TCRdb copy retains only in-frame clones and omits some. The table lists 40,000 to 50,000 clones, 85% to 95% of them singletons. Sequenced material: blood. The source of these receptors is a male donor with vitiligo. CDR3s leave out the opening cysteine and the closing phenylalanine or tryptophan.

J gene	V gene	CDR3 protein
TRBJ1-2	TRBV19	ASRRWSRGYT
TRBJ1-6	TRBV7-6	ASSLRQGAENSPLH
TRBJ1-2	TRBV6-5	ASSYNRNYGYT
TRBJ2-3	TRBV6-4	ASSPTSGGTTDTQY
TRBJ1-1	TRBV2	ASSPGVMRTEAF
TRBJ1-6	TRBV11-2	ASSLAGGPLH
TRBJ2-7	TRBV7-2	ASSLTFSSGRLTYEQY
TRBJ2-1	TRBV9	ASSPSGSTYNEQF
TRBJ2-2	TRBV7-9	ASGTSGGAHTGELF
TRBJ2-1	TRBV6-1	AGGGTSGGNEQF
TRBJ2-4	TRBV5-1	ASSLGPVRGPGGIQY
TRBJ2-1	TRBV27	ASSIALAGGNEQF
TRBJ2-1	TRBV30	AWSGLAGGGSYNEQF
TRBJ2-1	TRBV10-3	AISVGETSSRNEQF
TRBJ1-1	TRBV5-7	ASSFWLDRKNTEAF
TRBJ2-1	TRBV27	ASSLYYRSSYNEQF
TRBJ2-3	TRBV7-3	ASSLSGRDTDTQY
TRBJ2-1	TRBV4-3	ASSQSVSGANEQF
TRBJ1-1	TRBV7-6	ASSPTGVGNTEAF
TRBJ2-1	TRBV27	ASSLRAGRDNEQF
TRBJ2-7	TRBV6-6	ASREYEQY
TRBJ2-7	TRBV7-2	ASSPIGSGGLYEQY
TRBJ1-1	TRBV2	ASSPRDRGNTEAF
TRBJ1-5	TRBV4-1	ASSQEPDSGYQPQH
TRBJ2-1	TRBV7-9	ASSRLKGEAGNYNEQF
TRBJ1-1	TRBV30	AWGTGNTEAF
TRBJ1-1	TRBV2	ASSFGSGGTEAF
TRBJ1-2	TRBV18	ASSYGPGNYGYT
TRBJ2-3	TRBV27	ASTERASGGTDTQY
TRBJ1-6	TRBV6-1	ASSRTGTENSPLH
TRBJ1-5	TRBV30	AWSPAGYSNQPQH
TRBJ2-5	TRBV6-6	ASIPGGIAETQY
TRBJ1-6	TRBV27	ASSLSVGVSTSPLH
TRBJ2-2	TRBV6-4	ASSQEGTGELF
TRBJ2-5	TRBV7-9	ASSQTSGGVETQY
TRBJ2-5	TRBV4-2	ASSQALGADQETQY
TRBJ1-1	TRBV5-1	ASSLMRGRRGTEAF
TRBJ1-4	TRBV6-6	ASSYGGATNEKLF
TRBJ2-2	TRBV15	ATSSLTGELF
TRBJ1-1	TRBV2	ASNREGETEAF
TRBJ2-1	TRBV9	ASSVVSSGGGEQF
TRBJ2-1	TRBV18	ASSPLADRIKDEQF
TRBJ2-5	TRBV6-5	ASRGYAGARETQY
TRBJ2-5	TRBV7-6	ASSSVRGETQY
TRBJ1-6	TRBV27	ASSPLEGAGNSPLH
TRBJ1-4	TRBV6-1	ASSERQGDYEKLF
TRBJ1-5	TRBV7-9	ASSATGNQPQH
TRBJ1-2	TRBV19	ASSPGTGYGYT
TRBJ2-3	TRBV4-1	ASSQDPSGSTDTQY
TRBJ1-6	TRBV25-1	ASSESTAEVKSPLH
TRBJ1-5	TRBV5-1	ASSTGQNQPQH
TRBJ2-2	TRBV5-1	ASSLLAVNTGELF
TRBJ1-5	TRBV19	ASTLDLGQPQH
TRBJ1-1	TRBV6-1	ASSVPKSLTIISEAF
TRBJ1-2	TRBV6-6	ASSYQGDYGYT
TRBJ2-7	TRBV18	ASSPNRGQGGSYEQY
TRBJ1-2	TRBV14	ASSQTAYGYT
TRBJ1-5	TRBV19	ASSMSRADLQPQH